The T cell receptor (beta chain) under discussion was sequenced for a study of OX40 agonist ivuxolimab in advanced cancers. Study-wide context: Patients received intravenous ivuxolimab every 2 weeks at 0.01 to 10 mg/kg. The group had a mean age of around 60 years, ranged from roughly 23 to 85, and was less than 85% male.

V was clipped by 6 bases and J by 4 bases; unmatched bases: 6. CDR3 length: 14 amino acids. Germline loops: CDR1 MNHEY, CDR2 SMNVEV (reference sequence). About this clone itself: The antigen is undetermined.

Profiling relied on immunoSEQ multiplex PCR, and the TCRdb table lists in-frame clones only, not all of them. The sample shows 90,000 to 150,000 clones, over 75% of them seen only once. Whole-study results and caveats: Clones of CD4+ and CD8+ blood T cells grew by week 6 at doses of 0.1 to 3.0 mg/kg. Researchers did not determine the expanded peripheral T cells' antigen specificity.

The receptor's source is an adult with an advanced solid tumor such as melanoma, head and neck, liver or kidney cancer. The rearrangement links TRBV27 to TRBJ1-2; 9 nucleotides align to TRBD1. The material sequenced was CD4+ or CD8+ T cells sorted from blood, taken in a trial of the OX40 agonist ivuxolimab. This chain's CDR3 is CASSNRGRGYGYTF. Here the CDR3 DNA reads TGTGCCAGCAGCAACAGGGGGCGGGGCTATGGCTACACCTTC.